These T cell receptor beta chains were read from a single sample in a study of PD-1 blockade in classical Hodgkin lymphoma. Assay used: immunoSEQ multiplex PCR; TCRdb lists only in-frame clones, some missing. Here the sample spans 20,000 or so clones, 70% to 80% being singletons. Sample: peripheral blood mononuclear cells (PBMCs), taken before the second cycle of nivolumab. These receptors were taken from a human donor with classical Hodgkin lymphoma. The CDR3 runs from the conserved cysteine through the conserved F or W. Each record gives: CDR3 protein, J gene, V gene, clone size. Clone size, where shown, is once, few, many, or a class for clones that have expanded.

CAAGQGANIQPQHF,TRBJ1-5,TRBV10-3,medium-sized
CASSEYRTSGITGELFF,TRBJ2-2,TRBV25-1,NA
CASRLDRNQPQHF,TRBJ1-5,TRBV28,NA
CASSHPRGRETQYF,TRBJ2-5,TRBV11-3,once
CASRDRVIGEQYF,TRBJ2-7,TRBV2,NA
CATLYRRLYGYTF,TRBJ1-2,TRBV21-1,NA
CASGLIRDRVEGPYEQYF,TRBJ2-7,TRBV12-5,NA
CASSDPTSTDTQYF,TRBJ2-3,TRBV11-3,NA
CASSQDRVYRNEQFF,TRBJ2-1,TRBV14,NA
CASSPTDRFTEAFF,TRBJ1-1,TRBV11-2,NA
CASSEATGTGGAGGYTF,TRBJ1-2,TRBV6-1,NA
CASSPGTGTKNIQYF,TRBJ2-4,TRBV27,NA
CASSQEAAGGPAGELFF,TRBJ2-2,TRBV14,NA
CALVTGFSYEQYF,TRBJ2-7,TRBV30,NA
CASSPNGADSGNTIYF,TRBJ1-3,TRBV4-3,NA
CASSHDPGTDTQYF,TRBJ2-3,TRBV18,NA
CATGLAGDTGQYF,TRBJ2-3,TRBV10-3,NA
CASSLDRGQEGGYTF,TRBJ1-2,TRBV10-1,NA
CASSSPNRFIETQYF,TRBJ2-5,TRBV27,NA
CAWGIPGTGVLWLPSEAFF,TRBJ1-1,TRBV30,NA
CASSQDWDRSNQPQHF,TRBJ1-5,TRBV4-2,NA
CASSGQGGNEKLFF,TRBJ1-4,TRBV9,NA
CASSSLLGTIYF,TRBJ1-3,TRBV9,NA
CASARPTTSGANVLTF,TRBJ2-6,TRBV19,once
CSVGENNQPQHF,TRBJ1-5,TRBV29-1,NA
CASSYTGARGAYEQYF,TRBJ2-7,TRBV6-5,NA
CASSVSTGASYEQYF,TRBJ2-7,TRBV9,NA
CAWRELGKVHTEAFF,TRBJ1-1,TRBV30,NA
CASSESYGYTF,TRBJ1-2,TRBV10-2,NA
CASSLGRTGGYSGANVLTF,TRBJ2-6,TRBV7-9,once
CASGLSAGRGTDTQYF,TRBJ2-3,TRBV12-5,NA
CASSTRDREVETQYF,TRBJ2-5,TRBV19,NA
CASSPGEGIYETQYF,TRBJ2-5,TRBV4-1,NA
CASSLSSGEQFF,TRBJ2-1,TRBV7-3,NA
CASRSGGAGEKLFF,TRBJ1-4,TRBV6-5,NA
CASSSPSGGYNEQFF,TRBJ2-1,TRBV7-9,once
CASSPTFPGWNTGELFF,TRBJ2-2,TRBV28,NA
CASSYRMGEKLFF,TRBJ1-4,TRBV6-5,NA
CAISKDATNEKLFF,TRBJ1-4,TRBV10-3,NA
CASTLGQRQGYGYTF,TRBJ1-2,TRBV5-6,NA
CASSKTGLAGLEQYF,TRBJ2-7,TRBV6-5,NA
CASRAGGDEQYF,TRBJ2-7,TRBV14,NA
CASSLGRDEAFF,TRBJ1-1,TRBV5-1,NA
CASSFRQGVYEQYF,TRBJ2-7,TRBV28,NA
CASSLRGRVGSQPQHF,TRBJ1-5,TRBV7-2,NA
CASTLGQGVFEQYF,TRBJ2-7,TRBV28,NA
CASSLVVRGHEQYF,TRBJ2-7,TRBV7-9,NA
CASGYGDVSYEQYF,TRBJ2-7,TRBV25-1,few
CASSLAGGIETQYF,TRBJ2-5,TRBV11-1,NA
CASSLRGQGTDTQYF,TRBJ2-3,TRBV7-2,NA
CASSYSEGVNGYTF,TRBJ1-2,TRBV6-5,NA
CSVVSGQSEAFF,TRBJ1-1,TRBV29-1,NA
CASSLEPGFSYEQYF,TRBJ2-7,TRBV5-1,once
CASSLSGTGNDQPQHF,TRBJ1-5,TRBV27,medium-sized
CASSIGADEWYNEQFF,TRBJ2-1,TRBV19,NA
CSVLKTRGQSSTDTQYF,TRBJ2-3,TRBV29-1,NA
CASSGGKWDRAHQPQHF,TRBJ1-5,TRBV10-2,NA
CASSLMFPAGGYNEQFF,TRBJ2-1,TRBV27,few
CASSLRPENEQFF,TRBJ2-1,TRBV11-2,once
CASSLDLGDEQYF,TRBJ2-7,TRBV5-6,NA